These 14 T cell receptor beta chains were sequenced from one sample in a study of cytotoxic CD8 clonotypes in ibrutinib-treated CLL. Sequenced by immunoSEQ multiplex PCR; TCRdb stores in-frame clones only, minus some. Here the sample spans 50,000 to 70,000 clones, around 52% being singletons. Material: PBMCs, obtained at disease progression, from a patient treated with ibrutinib. All receptors derive from a human donor with chronic lymphocytic leukemia.

This clone occurred many times. The rearrangement joins TRBV5-4 to TRBJ1-2; TRBD1 matches 8 bases. Trimming at V came to 0 bases and at J to 2 bases, leaving 3 bases not matched to a gene. CDR3 length: 15 residues. Germline V CDR1 and CDR2: SGHNT, YYREEE (reference sequence). The CDR3, as DNA: TGTGCCAGCAGCTTGGAACAGGGGGTGAACTATGGCTACACCTTC. Encoded protein: CASSLEQGVNYGYTF.

The chain links TRBV5-6 to TRBJ2-2, with D perhaps TRBD2 (5 bases). V lost 1 base, J lost 11 bases, and 6 bases lay in between. The CDR3 sequence is 11 residues long. Germline V gene data show CDR1 as SGHDT and CDR2 as YYEEEE. The CDR3 loop reads CASSLPGELFF. DNA of the CDR3: TGTGCCAGCAGCTTGCCGGGAGAGCTGTTTTTT.

This chain joins TRBV18 and TRBJ1-4, with a tentative D call TRBD1 (6 bases). Germline CDR1 is KGHSH and CDR2 is LQKENI. Trimming pared 3 bases from V and 7 bases from J, leaving 15 bases between. The CDR3 is 15 amino acids. The CDR3 region is CASSPSAGVFEKLFF. In nucleotides, the CDR3 is TGTGCCAGCTCACCGTCGGCAGGGGTCTTTGAAAAACTGTTTTTT.

The chain employs TRBV5-8 and TRBJ1-5; 10 bases agree with TRBD1. Germline V lookup: CDR1 SGHTS, CDR2 YDEGEE. This CDR3 comprises 17 residues. V dropped 7 bases and J dropped 0; count of bases not matched to a gene: 10. The CDR3 sequence: CASRWTGGFYSNQPQHF. The CDR3 coding sequence is TGTGCCAGCCGCTGGACAGGGGGATTTTATAGCAATCAGCCCCAGCATTTT.

This clone occurred a few times. The rearrangement links TRBV19 to TRBJ1-1; possible D gene TRBD1, 5 bases. Trimming removed 3 bases at V and 4 bases at J, with 12 bases between. The CDR3 is 14 residues long. The germline V gene has CDR1 LNHDA and CDR2 SQIVND (reference sequence). The CDR3 spells CASSIGGIGTEAFF. The CDR3 DNA follows: TGTGCCAGTAGTATTGGGGGTATTGGCACTGAAGCTTTCTTT.

This clone occurred a few times. The chain couples TRBV19 to TRBJ1-2; possibly TRBD1 for D (6 bases). The CDR3 totals 17 residues. V dropped 3 bases and J dropped 6 bases, with 23 bases sitting between them. In germline, CDR1 is LNHDA, CDR2 SQIVND (reference sequence). The CDR3 protein is CASSIQFHQGTINGYTF. CDR3 bases: TGTGCCAGTAGTATCCAGTTTCATCAGGGGACGATTAATGGCTACACCTTC.

This clone was counted only a few times. CDR3 in amino acids: CASSSGQGNNYGYTF. The CDR3 coding sequence is TGTGCCAGCAGCTCGGGACAGGGGAATAACTATGGCTACACCTTC. The chain carries TRBV5-5 and TRBJ1-2; TRBD1 agrees at 10 bases. Germline-derived CDR1 and CDR2 are SGHKS and YYEKEE (reference sequence). CDR3 size: 15 residues. V was clipped by 3 bases and J by 1 base; unmatched bases: 3. Supplemented by reference TRBV5-5 and TRBJ1-2, the full variable domain reads DAGVTQSPTHLIKTRGQQVTLRCSPISGHKSVSWYQQVLGQGPQFIFQYYEKEERGRGNFPDRFSARQFPNYSSELNVNALLLGDSALYLCASSSGQGNNYGYTFGSGTRLTVV.

The chain has TRBV6-1 and TRBJ1-1, with unresolved D. The germline V gene has CDR1 MNHNS and CDR2 SASEGT. V lost 4 bases and J 0 bases, leaving 15 bases between the germline ends. CDR3 length equals 16 residues. CDR3 DNA sequence: TGTGCCAGCAGTGGGTCGAAGGTTAGATTGAACACTGAAGCTTTCTTT. Residues: CASSGSKVRLNTEAFF.

Only a few counts were recorded for this clone. The V call is TRBV7-2, the J call TRBJ2-7; TRBD2 matches at 10 bases. Losses at the gene ends were 6 bases for V and 6 bases for J; bases not matched to a gene: 11. The germline V gene encodes CDR1 SGHTA and CDR2 FQGNSA. This CDR3 spans 15 amino acids. The CDR3 nucleotides are TGTGCCAGCAGACTCCGAGCGGGGGGGCCCGGCGAGCAGTACTTC. This translates into CASRLRAGGPGEQYF. The full variable domain, in which reference TRBV7-2 and TRBJ2-7 provide the parts outside the CDR3, is GAGVSQSPSNKVTEKGKDVELRCDPISGHTALYWYRQSLGQGLEFLIYFQGNSAPDKSGLPSDRFSAERTGGSVSTLTIQRTQQEDSAVYLCASRLRAGGPGEQYFGPGTRLTVT.

On this clone itself: One end of the junction varies from germline; a read error may be responsible. The chain uses TRBV5-3 and TRBJ2-3, with D perhaps matching TRBD2 (6 bases). TRBV5-3 is an ORF, with its function uncertain. The CDR3 extends over 13 amino acids. For the CDR3, the DNA is TGTGCCAGCAGCTTAAGGGGAGGCGATACGCAGTATTTT. Amino acids: CASSLRGGDTQYF.

In this sample, this clone turned up many times. This chain joins TRBV2 and TRBJ2-1, with 10 nucleotides matching TRBD2. V lost 4 bases to trimming and J lost 8 bases; unmatched junction nucleotides: 8. CDR3 length: 15 residues. CDR1 is SNHLY, CDR2 FYNNEI, per germline. This CDR3 is CASSARTSGADEQFF. Here the CDR3 DNA reads TGTGCCAGCAGTGCCCGTACTAGCGGGGCGGATGAGCAGTTCTTC.

In nucleotides, the CDR3 is TGTGCCAGCAGCGGTACAGGGAGCTATGGCTACACCTTC. This codes for CASSGTGSYGYTF. V and J are TRBV2 and TRBJ1-2; possibly TRBD1 for D (6 bases). Germline CDR1 SNHLY, CDR2 FYNNEI. Trimming took off 6 bases at V and 4 bases at J, with 12 bases between the two ends. The CDR3 consists of 13 residues.

The genes are TRBV2 and TRBJ1-5, with D perhaps TRBD1 (5 bases). Looked up from germline, CDR1 is SNHLY and CDR2 is FYNNEI. The CDR3 contains 18 residues. V lost 7 bases and J 0 bases, leaving 22 bases between the germline ends. The CDR3 DNA follows: TGTGCCAGCACCGAGCACGGGACTCGGGGCGGTAGCAATCAGCCCCAGCATTTT. Translating it yields CASTEHGTRGGSNQPQHF.

The rearrangement joins TRBV7-2 to TRBJ2-1, with 9 positions matching TRBD2. Germline lookup yields CDR1 SGHTA and CDR2 FQGNSA. CDR3 length equals 13 residues. The V segment lost 11 bases and the J segment 8 bases; nucleotides outside the gene matches: 10. For the CDR3, the DNA is TGTGCCTCCCGGGTAGCGGGGGCAGATGAGCAGTTCTTC. It specifies CASRVAGADEQFF.